This TCR beta chain was captured by sequencing in a study of blood T cell repertoires in COVID-19. The table came from immunoSEQ multiplex PCR; TCRdb's copy has only in-frame clones and leaves some out. The data contain a few hundred thousand clones, around 82% of them singletons. CDR1 and CDR2 (germline): MGHRA, YSYEKL. V was pared by 1 base and J by 7 bases, with 20 bases between. This CDR3 has 17 amino acids. This chain connects TRBV4-1 to TRBJ2-1, with D perhaps matching TRBD2 (5 bases). The specimen sequenced was peripheral blood. The receptor was isolated from a young woman who had recovered from COVID-19. The CDR3 reads CASSQALLAPPGNEQFF. As DNA, the CDR3 is TGCGCCAGCAGCCAAGCCCTCCTAGCCCCACCGGGGAATGAGCAGTTCTTC.